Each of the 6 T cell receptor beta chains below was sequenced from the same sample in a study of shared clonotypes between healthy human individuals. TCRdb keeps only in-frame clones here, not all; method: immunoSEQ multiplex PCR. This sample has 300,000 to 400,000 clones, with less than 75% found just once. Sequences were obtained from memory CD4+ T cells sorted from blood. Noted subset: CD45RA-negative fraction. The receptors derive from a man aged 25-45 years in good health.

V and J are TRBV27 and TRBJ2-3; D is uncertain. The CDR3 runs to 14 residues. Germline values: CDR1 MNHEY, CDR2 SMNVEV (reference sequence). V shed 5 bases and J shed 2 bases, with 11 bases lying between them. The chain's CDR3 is CASSGFGNTDTQYF. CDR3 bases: TGTGCCAGCAGTGGGTTCGGTAACACAGATACGCAGTATTTT.

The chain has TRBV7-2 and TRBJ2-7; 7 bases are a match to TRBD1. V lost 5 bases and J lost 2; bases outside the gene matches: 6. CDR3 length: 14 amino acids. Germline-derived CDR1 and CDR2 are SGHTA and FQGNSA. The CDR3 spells CASSSRTGTYEQYF. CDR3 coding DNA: TGTGCCAGCAGCAGCAGGACAGGCACCTACGAGCAGTACTTC.

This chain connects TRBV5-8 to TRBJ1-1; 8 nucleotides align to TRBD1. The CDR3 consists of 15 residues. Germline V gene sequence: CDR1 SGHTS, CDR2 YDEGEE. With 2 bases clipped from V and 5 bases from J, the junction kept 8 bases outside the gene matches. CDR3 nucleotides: TGTGCCAGCAGCTTTTCTGGGACAGGTGATACTGAAGCTTTCTTT. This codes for CASSFSGTGDTEAFF.

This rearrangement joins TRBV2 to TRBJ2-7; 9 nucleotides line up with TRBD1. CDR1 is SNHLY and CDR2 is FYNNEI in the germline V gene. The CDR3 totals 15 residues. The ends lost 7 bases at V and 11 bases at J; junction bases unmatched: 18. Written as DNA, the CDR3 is TGTGCCAGCAAAGGAAGTACGGGACAGGGTTCATACAAGTACTTC. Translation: CASKGSTGQGSYKYF.

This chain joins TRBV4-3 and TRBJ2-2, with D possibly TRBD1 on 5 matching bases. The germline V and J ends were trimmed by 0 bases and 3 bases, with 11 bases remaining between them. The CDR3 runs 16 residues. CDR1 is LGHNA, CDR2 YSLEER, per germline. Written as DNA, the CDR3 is TGCGCCAGCAGCCAAGATCAAGGGGTATACACCGGGGAGCTGTTTTTT. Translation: CASSQDQGVYTGELFF.

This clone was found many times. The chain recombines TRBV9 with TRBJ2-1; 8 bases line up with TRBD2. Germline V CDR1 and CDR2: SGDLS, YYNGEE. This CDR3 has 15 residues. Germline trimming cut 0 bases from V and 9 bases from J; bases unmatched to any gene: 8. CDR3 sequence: CASSVDGGLESEQFF. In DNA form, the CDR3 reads TGTGCCAGCAGCGTAGATGGGGGACTAGAGTCTGAGCAGTTCTTC.